This record covers a single TCR beta chain. What it binds is unknown. Graves' hyperthyroidism was deemed stable absent ophthalmopathy progression within 18 months. Diagnosis rested on symptoms, serum thyroxine and TRAb, thyroid ultrasound, and orbital computed tomography. These data originate in a study of T cells in Graves' hyperthyroidism and ophthalmopathy. Findings and caveats of the study: Ophthalmopathy stood apart from stable hyperthyroidism in a 13 V-J model. The model foresaw ophthalmopathy a median about 6.5 months prior to onset.

RNA transcripts were the template for amplifying TCR beta CDR3 regions. HTBI primers were the set used in a first-round RT-PCR of the TCR CDR3. TCRdb itself ran the multiplex PCR reads through MiXCR, one entry per CDR3 protein. The sample comprises around 440,000 distinct CDR3 sequences, around a sixth of which are singletons, and 12% to 15% rests with the top ten. Germline loops: CDR1 SGHVS, CDR2 FNYEAQ. Trimming shortened V by 1 base and J by 3 bases, and 18 bases separated the two germline ends. The length of the CDR3 is 17 residues. J is TRBJ1-1 and V is TRBV7-6, with D unclear. The origin of this receptor is a woman aged 18-29 years with Graves' hyperthyroidism. Source material: blood. CDR3 DNA sequence: TGTGCCAGCAGCTTAGTTTTCCGGGGAAGCCGCGACACTGAAGCTTTCTTT. Translation gives CASSLVFRGSRDTEAFF.